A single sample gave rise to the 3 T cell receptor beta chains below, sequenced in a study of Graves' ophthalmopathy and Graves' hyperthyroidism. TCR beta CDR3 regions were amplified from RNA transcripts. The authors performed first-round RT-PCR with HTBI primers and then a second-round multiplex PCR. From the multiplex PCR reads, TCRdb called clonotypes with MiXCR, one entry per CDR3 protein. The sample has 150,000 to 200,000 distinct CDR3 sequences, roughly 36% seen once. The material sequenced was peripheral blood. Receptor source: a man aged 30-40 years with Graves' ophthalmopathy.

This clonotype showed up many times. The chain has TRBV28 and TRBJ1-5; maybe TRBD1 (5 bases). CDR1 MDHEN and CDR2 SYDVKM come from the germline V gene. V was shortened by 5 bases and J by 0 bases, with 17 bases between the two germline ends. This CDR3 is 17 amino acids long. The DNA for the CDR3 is TGTGCCAGCAGTCTGGTGGGGGGGGGAGATAGCAATCAGCCCCAGCATTTT. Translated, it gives CASSLVGGGDSNQPQHF.

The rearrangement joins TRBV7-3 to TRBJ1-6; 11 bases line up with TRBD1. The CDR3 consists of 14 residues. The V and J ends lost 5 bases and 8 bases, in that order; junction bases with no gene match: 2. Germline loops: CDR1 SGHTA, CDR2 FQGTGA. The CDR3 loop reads CASSRTGGDSPLHF. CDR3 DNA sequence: TGTGCCAGCAGCCGGACAGGGGGCGATTCACCCCTCCACTTT.

In DNA form, the CDR3 reads TGTGCCAGCAGTTACGGCCAGGGACGTAAGTGGGTGCAGTACTTC. Its protein product is CASSYGQGRKWVQYF. The chain employs TRBV6-5 and TRBJ2-7, with D perhaps TRBD1 or TRBD2 (5 bases each). The V gene's germline CDR1 is MNHEY and CDR2 SVGAGI. The V and J ends lost 2 bases and 9 bases respectively, with 20 bases between them. The CDR3 spans 15 residues.